This TCR beta chain was found in a study of T cells expressing NK-cell markers. Study details: Sorted CD3+CD56+NKG2C+, CD3+CD56+NKG2C- and CD3+CD56-NKG2C+ T cells supplied TCR beta repertoires. One of the eight sequenced donors was seronegative, whereas the other seven were HCMV-seropositive. Findings and limits, study-wide: A range of about 1.0-8% of CD8+ T cells consisted of dominant NKG2C+ clonotypes in several donors.

As to this clonotype: The antigen is unknown.

CDR3 length: 13 residues. Germline V gene sequence: CDR1 SNHLY, CDR2 FYNNEI. A 5'RACE template switching approach incorporating UMIs was used to make TCR beta cDNA. TCRdb reworked the 5' RACE reads into one entry per CDR3 protein, no DNA. The data show about 160,000 distinct CDR3 sequences, and the top ten clones hold 20%. The origin of this receptor is a man aged 18-70 years in good health. The chain joins TRBV2 to TRBJ2-7; TCRdb outputs TRBD1, but without DNA this stays unchecked. Sequences were obtained from blood T cells: a sorted CD56 or NKG2C T cell subset, CD4+ or CD8+ T cells, or bulk PBMC T cells (not recorded which). CDR3 amino acids: CASSPRVLYEQYF. Full variable domain (missing parts from reference TRBV2 and TRBJ2-7): EPEVTQTPSHQVTQMGQEVILRCVPISNHLYFYWYRQILGQKVEFLVSFYNNEISEKSEIFDDQFSVERPDGSNFTLKIRSTKLEDSAMYFCASSPRVLYEQYFGPGTRLTVT.